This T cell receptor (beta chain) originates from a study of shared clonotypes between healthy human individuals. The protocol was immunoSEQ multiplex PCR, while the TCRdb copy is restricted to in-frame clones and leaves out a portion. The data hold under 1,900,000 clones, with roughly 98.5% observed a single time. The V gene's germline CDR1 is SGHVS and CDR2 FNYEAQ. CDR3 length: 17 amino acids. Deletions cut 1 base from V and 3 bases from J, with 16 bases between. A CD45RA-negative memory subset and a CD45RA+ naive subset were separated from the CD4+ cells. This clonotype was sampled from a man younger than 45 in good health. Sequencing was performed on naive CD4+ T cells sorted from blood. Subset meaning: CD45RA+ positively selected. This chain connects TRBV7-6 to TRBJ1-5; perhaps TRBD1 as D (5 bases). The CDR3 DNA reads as TGTGCCAGCAGCTTAGGAGCAGGGTCGGGGCCCAATCAGCCCCAGCATTTT. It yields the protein CASSLGAGSGPNQPQHF.